This is a list of T cell receptor beta chains from one sample in a study of blood T cell repertoires in COVID-19. Using immunoSEQ multiplex PCR, the repertoire was profiled, and TCRdb retains in-frame clones only, with some absent. The sample includes over 450,000 clones, 75% to 90% of them seen just once. The sample taken for sequencing was peripheral blood. These receptors came from a man in his late teens or twenties with COVID-19, enrolled during active disease. The conserved cysteine and the conserved F or W are not part of the CDR3 here. The D gene is left open where the match is weak.

TRBV4-1	TRBJ1-4	.	13	ASSQGGDPNEKLF
TRBV6-5	TRBJ2-1	.	13	ASSPPGSSYNEQF
TRBV7-9	TRBJ2-2	TRBD1	13	ASSYRGGDTGELF
TRBV2	TRBJ1-2	.	12	ASSLSGTNYGYT
TRBV7-9	TRBJ1-2	.	12	ASSPTDTVYGYT
TRBV13	TRBJ1-1	TRBD1	12	ASSRTGGGSEAF
TRBV19	TRBJ2-7	TRBD2	13	ASKATSGSSYEQY
TRBV15	TRBJ1-3	.	14	ATSRDLTGSGNTIY
TRBV29-1	TRBJ2-7	TRBD2	11	SVGSGGIDEQY
TRBV19	TRBJ1-6	TRBD1	15	ASSTSGTAIYNSPLH
TRBV6-4	TRBJ1-1	TRBD1	13	ASRRQGARNTEAF
TRBV7-9	TRBJ2-1	TRBD2	16	ASSLADGGTSVGNEQF
TRBV5-4	TRBJ2-7	TRBD1	12	ASSIGQGAYEQY